Listed below are T cell receptor beta chains from one sample, sequenced in a study of human CD8 memory T cell subsets. Following a re-call of the 5' RACE reads, TCRdb has one entry per CDR3 protein and lacks DNA. The repertoire table contains 7,200 or so distinct CDR3 sequences. Material for sequencing was CD8+ T cells from PBMCs. These receptors were obtained from a human donor in good health. Each CDR3 is given with its conserved first and last residue. The size field is filled for only some rows; it gives once, few, many or a size class.

clone_size: NA
v_call: TRBV10-1
j_call: TRBJ2-1
cdr3_aa: CASSEETGHSYNEQFF

clone_size: NA
v_call: TRBV5-1
j_call: TRBJ2-7
cdr3_aa: CASSFNDRASSYEQYF

clone_size: NA
v_call: TRBV6-6
j_call: TRBJ1-6
cdr3_aa: CASSTGQGGSSPLHF

clone_size: NA
v_call: TRBV18
j_call: TRBJ1-5
cdr3_aa: CASSPEEGGGQPQHF

clone_size: NA
v_call: TRBV7-6
j_call: TRBJ2-4
cdr3_aa: CASTPDPGGLAKNIQYF

clone_size: NA
v_call: TRBV6-2/TRBV6-3
j_call: TRBJ2-7
cdr3_aa: CATAISPSYEQYF

clone_size: NA
v_call: TRBV6-4
j_call: TRBJ1-1
cdr3_aa: CASSDSNGGPEAAFF

clone_size: medium-sized
v_call: TRBV20-1
j_call: TRBJ1-3
cdr3_aa: CSAPPSQNTMYF

clone_size: NA
v_call: TRBV5-1
j_call: TRBJ1-1
cdr3_aa: CASSLWGDRQTEAFF

clone_size: medium-sized
v_call: TRBV10-3
j_call: TRBJ2-7
cdr3_aa: CATGVEGYEQYF

clone_size: NA
v_call: TRBV7-2
j_call: TRBJ2-3
cdr3_aa: CASSYTGDGADTQYF

clone_size: NA
v_call: TRBV9
j_call: TRBJ2-1
cdr3_aa: CASSGAGGTSPNEQFF

clone_size: NA
v_call: TRBV7-7
j_call: TRBJ2-7
cdr3_aa: CASSQATGSYEQYF

clone_size: NA
v_call: TRBV15
j_call: TRBJ1-4
cdr3_aa: CATSRGVAVPTNEKLFF

clone_size: NA
v_call: TRBV5-1
j_call: TRBJ2-1
cdr3_aa: CASSFSSPYNEQFF

clone_size: NA
v_call: TRBV11-2
j_call: TRBJ2-1
cdr3_aa: CASSSPKATSYNEQFF

clone_size: medium-sized
v_call: TRBV9
j_call: TRBJ2-7
cdr3_aa: CASSGGQGSDEQYF

clone_size: NA
v_call: TRBV13
j_call: TRBJ1-1
cdr3_aa: CASSLVRQGLGFF

clone_size: NA
v_call: TRBV19
j_call: TRBJ2-7
cdr3_aa: CASSIFSGGLEYEQYF

clone_size: NA
v_call: TRBV3-1
j_call: TRBJ1-1
cdr3_aa: CASSQDGTGPEAFF

clone_size: NA
v_call: TRBV4-1
j_call: TRBJ2-2
cdr3_aa: CASSLEGTAYSGELFF

clone_size: NA
v_call: TRBV7-8
j_call: TRBJ1-1
cdr3_aa: CASSFGGGDTEAFF

clone_size: NA
v_call: TRBV13
j_call: TRBJ2-5
cdr3_aa: CASSLGVSGQETQYF

clone_size: NA
v_call: TRBV7-9
j_call: TRBJ2-2
cdr3_aa: CASSVFLAGVWTGELFF

clone_size: NA
v_call: TRBV5-1
j_call: TRBJ2-5
cdr3_aa: CASSFWGSRQETQYF

clone_size: NA
v_call: TRBV5-1
j_call: TRBJ2-3
cdr3_aa: CASSSTDTQYF

clone_size: NA
v_call: TRBV19
j_call: TRBJ2-2
cdr3_aa: CASSQTQGVYTGELFF

clone_size: NA
v_call: TRBV10-2
j_call: TRBJ2-5
cdr3_aa: CASTRGDQETQYF

clone_size: NA
v_call: TRBV20-1
j_call: TRBJ2-1
cdr3_aa: CSARGGTGDYNEQFF

clone_size: NA
v_call: TRBV10-3
j_call: TRBJ2-2
cdr3_aa: CATLAGGDTGELFF

clone_size: medium-sized
v_call: TRBV19
j_call: TRBJ2-1
cdr3_aa: CASSRDSNEQFF

clone_size: NA
v_call: TRBV5-1
j_call: TRBJ2-3
cdr3_aa: CASSLTGGSTDTQYF

clone_size: NA
v_call: TRBV7-7
j_call: TRBJ2-5
cdr3_aa: CASSPTGPYQETQYF

clone_size: NA
v_call: TRBV28
j_call: TRBJ2-7
cdr3_aa: CASSSLGLAGGAYEQYF

clone_size: NA
v_call: TRBV15
j_call: TRBJ2-3
cdr3_aa: CATSRDFGFSGTDTQYF

clone_size: medium-sized
v_call: TRBV4-3
j_call: TRBJ2-1
cdr3_aa: CASHRSGGSYNEQFF

clone_size: NA
v_call: TRBV4-1
j_call: TRBJ2-7
cdr3_aa: CASSQEESLDEQYF

clone_size: NA
v_call: TRBV25-1
j_call: TRBJ1-3
cdr3_aa: CASSEHSRTGSGNTIYF

clone_size: medium-sized
v_call: TRBV3-1
j_call: TRBJ1-4
cdr3_aa: CASSQNIEEATNEKLFF

clone_size: NA
v_call: TRBV24-1
j_call: TRBJ2-2
cdr3_aa: CATSPGEDSGELFF

clone_size: medium-sized
v_call: TRBV29-1
j_call: TRBJ2-3
cdr3_aa: CSAGGAQDTQYF

clone_size: medium-sized
v_call: TRBV6-2/TRBV6-3
j_call: TRBJ2-1
cdr3_aa: CASSYYVNEQFF

clone_size: NA
v_call: TRBV9
j_call: TRBJ1-2
cdr3_aa: CASSLAPSDRGDGYTF

clone_size: NA
v_call: TRBV24-1
j_call: TRBJ2-1
cdr3_aa: CATSDLAGEDEQFF

clone_size: NA
v_call: TRBV21-1
j_call: TRBJ2-3
cdr3_aa: CASSKVKQGSSDTQYF

clone_size: medium-sized
v_call: TRBV5-4
j_call: TRBJ2-1
cdr3_aa: CASRVGYLSSYNEQFF

clone_size: NA
v_call: TRBV5-1
j_call: TRBJ1-1
cdr3_aa: CASSLGGSNTEAFF

clone_size: NA
v_call: TRBV7-9
j_call: TRBJ1-1
cdr3_aa: CASSLVLGENTEAFF

clone_size: medium-sized
v_call: TRBV28
j_call: TRBJ1-1
cdr3_aa: CASSLIRQRTEAFF

clone_size: NA
v_call: TRBV20-1
j_call: TRBJ2-1
cdr3_aa: CSAWSSLGPYNEQFF

clone_size: NA
v_call: TRBV7-6
j_call: TRBJ2-1
cdr3_aa: CASSLLTTPYNEQFF

clone_size: NA
v_call: TRBV7-9
j_call: TRBJ2-1
cdr3_aa: CASSAPGTPGGFF

clone_size: NA
v_call: TRBV5-1
j_call: TRBJ1-5
cdr3_aa: CASSPDLGSQPQHF

clone_size: medium-sized
v_call: TRBV11-2
j_call: TRBJ2-5
cdr3_aa: CASSLSGETQYF

clone_size: medium-sized
v_call: TRBV19
j_call: TRBJ1-5
cdr3_aa: CASTWGGNSNQPQHF

clone_size: NA
v_call: TRBV4-2
j_call: TRBJ2-5
cdr3_aa: CASSQSPRGQETQYF

clone_size: NA
v_call: TRBV10-1
j_call: TRBJ1-1
cdr3_aa: CASSDPFRTDEAFF

clone_size: NA
v_call: TRBV6-2/TRBV6-3
j_call: TRBJ1-2
cdr3_aa: CASSYVPYHNYGYTF

clone_size: NA
v_call: TRBV4-3
j_call: TRBJ1-1
cdr3_aa: CASSQISMNTEAFF

clone_size: NA
v_call: TRBV4-1
j_call: TRBJ1-2
cdr3_aa: CASRAGLGYTF